The 24 T cell receptor beta chains listed next were all sequenced from one sample in a study of metastatic and nonmetastatic thyroid tumors. Every patient underwent thyroid surgery untreated. TCRdb re-called clones from the PCR reads using MiXCR. Of about 22,000 clones in the sample, less than 15% were seen once. Sequencing was carried out using tumor tissue. Receptors were obtained from a female donor with papillary thyroid cancer or a benign thyroid nodule (not recorded which). Some clones in this sample may be carry-over from other donors' samples.

This clone occurred many times. The chain is built from TRBV18 and TRBJ1-2; D is undetermined. Germline CDR1 reads KGHSH; CDR2 reads LQKENI. Deletions cut 2 bases from V and 6 bases from J, with 16 bases between. The CDR3 loop spans 15 amino acids. In nucleotides, the CDR3 is TGTGCCAGCTCACCAGGGTACCCTCAGAGGAATGGCTACACCTTC. Its protein product is CASSPGYPQRNGYTF.

This clone was recorded many times. The chain couples TRBV11-2 to TRBJ2-7; D perhaps matches TRBD1 (5 bases). From germline, CDR1 is SGHAT and CDR2 FQNNGV. V was shortened by 8 bases and J by 5 bases, with 16 bases between the two germline ends. There are 13 residues in the CDR3. The CDR3 sequence: CASSQGAWDEQYF. CDR3 DNA sequence: TGTGCCAGCTCCCAAGGGGCGTGGGACGAGCAGTACTTC. Based on the CDR3 plus reference TRBV11-2 and TRBJ2-7, the full variable domain is EAGVAQSPRYKIIEKRQSVAFWCNPISGHATLYWYQQILGQGPKLLIQFQNNGVVDDSQLPKDRFSAERLKGVDSTLKIQPAKLEDSAVYLCASSQGAWDEQYFGPGTRLTVT.

This clone was observed many times. The V and J genes are TRBV6-2 or TRBV6-3 and TRBJ2-7, with 16 bases aligning to TRBD2. The J segment lost 2 bases and the V segment lost 6 bases, leaving 7 bases of the junction unmatched. The CDR3 runs 17 residues. In germline, CDR1 is MNHEY, CDR2 SVGEGT. DNA for the CDR3: TGTGCCAGCAGATCTCCGGGACTAGCGGGGGGGACCTACGAGCAGTACTTC. This gives the protein CASRSPGLAGGTYEQYF.

In this sample, this clone turned up many times. The chain carries TRBV18 and TRBJ2-6; 8 nucleotides align to TRBD1. V lost 4 bases, J lost 2 bases, and 1 base stayed unmatched. The CDR3 is 15 residues long. CDR1 is KGHSH and CDR2 is LQKENI in the germline V gene. As DNA, the CDR3 is TGTGCCAGCTCACAACAGGGGGCTGGGGCCAACGTCCTGACTTTC. It encodes CASSQQGAGANVLTF.

A word on this clone: A junction end diverges from the germline sequence, so it may reflect a read error. The chain joins TRBV6-2 or TRBV6-3 to TRBJ1-6; D possibly corresponds to TRBD1 (5 bases). The CDR3 extends over 20 amino acids. The germline gives CDR1 MNHEY, CDR2 SVGEGT. The CDR3 coding sequence is TGTGCCAGCACGGGGGTCGGGCATGGGAAGTCCTCTTCCTATAATTCACCCCTCCACTTC. Translated, it gives CASTGVGHGKSSSYNSPLHF.

The chain combines TRBV5-8 with TRBJ1-1; maybe TRBD1 (5 bases). The CDR3 is 14 amino acids. Germline V gene lookup returns CDR1 SGHTS and CDR2 YDEGEE. V lost 7 bases to trimming and J lost 1 base, with 14 bases between them. CDR3 in amino acids: CASLLRRGNTEAFF. CDR3 in DNA: TGTGCCAGCCTCCTTCGAAGGGGGAACACTGAAGCTTTCTTT.

This clone was seen many times. The rearrangement links TRBV2 to TRBJ1-1; D may be TRBD1 (5 bases). This CDR3 has 13 residues. CDR1 and CDR2 from the germline V gene are SNHLY and FYNNEI. Trimming shortened V by 4 bases and J by 1 base, and 7 bases separated the two germline ends. CDR3 sequence reads: CASSAGWNTEAFF. The CDR3 DNA is TGTGCCAGCAGTGCAGGGTGGAACACTGAAGCTTTCTTT. The full variable domain, in which reference TRBV2 and TRBJ1-1 provide the parts outside the CDR3, is EPEVTQTPSHQVTQMGQEVILRCVPISNHLYFYWYRQILGQKVEFLVSFYNNEISEKSEIFDDQFSVERPDGSNFTLKIRSTKLEDSAMYFCASSAGWNTEAFFGQGTRLTVV.

Comments on this clone: One end of the junction varies from germline; a read error may be responsible. The chain recombines TRBV5-5 with TRBJ2-4, with D maybe TRBD1 (6 bases). The CDR3 sequence is 16 residues long. Germline V gives CDR1 SGHKS, CDR2 YYEKEE (reference sequence). Here the CDR3 reads CASSLDRRQGIKHWDF. The CDR3 nucleotides read TGTGCCAGCAGCTTGGATCGGCGGCAGGGGATAAAACATTGGGACTTC.

This clone was recorded many times. The genes are TRBV5-1 and TRBJ1-2, with 11 bases that match TRBD1. The CDR3 contains 12 residues. The V segment lost 2 bases and the J segment 12 bases; nucleotides outside the gene matches: 3. Germline CDR1 and CDR2: SGHRS and YFSETQ. The CDR3 protein is CASSFGTGGHTF. CDR3 bases: TGCGCCAGCAGCTTTGGGACAGGGGGACACACCTTC.

This clone occurred many times. CDR3 region: CAWAVRAYGYTF. The CDR3 nucleotides are TGTGCCTGGGCAGTCAGGGCCTATGGCTACACCTTC. The V call is TRBV30, the J call TRBJ1-2; D possibly corresponds to TRBD1 (5 bases). V was cut by 5 bases and J by 4 bases, with 11 bases left in between. CDR3 size: 12 residues. Per the germline V gene, CDR1 is GTSNPN and CDR2 is SVGIG (reference sequence). Filled out from reference TRBV30 and TRBJ1-2, the complete variable domain reads SQTIHQWPATLVQPVGSPLSLECTVEGTSNPNLYWYRQAAGRGLQLLFYSVGIGQISSEVPQNLSASRPQDRQFILSSKKLLLSDSGFYLCAWAVRAYGYTFGSGTRLTVV.

The sample holds many counts of this clone. V gene TRBV3-1 combines with J gene TRBJ1-6; D is unresolved. Trimming removed 4 bases from V and 6 bases from J, with 16 bases in between. The CDR3 is made up of 16 amino acids. The germline V gene has CDR1 LGHDT and CDR2 YNNKEL (reference sequence). The CDR3, as DNA: TGTGCCAGCAGCCCGATTGGCGGGAGAGGTAATTCACCCCTCCACTTT. This encodes CASSPIGGRGNSPLHF.

There are many counts of this clone. The rearrangement uses TRBV14 and TRBJ2-1; the match to TRBD2 covers 9 bases. V lost 8 bases to trimming and J lost 5 bases; unmatched junction nucleotides: 7. The CDR3 is 14 residues long. Germline values: CDR1 SGHDN, CDR2 FVKESK. CDR3 in amino acids: CASGATSGNNEQFF. CDR3 sequence (DNA): TGTGCCAGCGGCGCGACTAGCGGTAACAATGAGCAGTTCTTC.

At least ten counts were recorded for this clone. This chain joins TRBV30 and TRBJ1-3, with TRBD1 as a possible D gene (5 bases). V lost 2 bases, J lost 4 bases, and 9 bases lay in between. The length of the CDR3 is 13 residues. Germline CDR1 and CDR2: GTSNPN and SVGIG (reference sequence). The CDR3 protein is CAWSLGAGNTIYF. DNA for the CDR3: TGTGCCTGGAGTCTAGGGGCAGGAAACACCATATATTTT.

This clone was found many times. This sequence joins TRBV5-1 and TRBJ2-7, with D uncertain. From germline, CDR1 is SGHRS and CDR2 YFSETQ. The CDR3 extends over 14 amino acids. The ends were cut back, 0 bases at V and 5 bases at J, with 12 bases in the middle. The CDR3 sequence is CASSLGVRGNEQYF. CDR3 bases: TGCGCCAGCAGCTTGGGGGTCAGAGGCAACGAGCAGTACTTC.

Of note for this clone: This may come from a read error, since a much larger clone is one base off. The CDR3 region has the DNA TGTGCCTGCAGTAAATCTCAGGGACTTGAAGCTTTCTTT. Encoded protein: CACSKSQGLEAFF. The chain is built from TRBV2 and TRBJ1-1; the D gene is possibly TRBD1 (5 bases). The CDR3 covers 13 residues. Germline CDR1 and CDR2: SNHLY and FYNNEI.

The genes are TRBV6-1 and TRBJ2-7; D remains unclear. The V end lost 7 bases, the J end lost 4 bases, and 14 bases lay between the germline ends. The CDR3 has 13 residues. Per germline, CDR1 MNHNS and CDR2 SASEGT. The CDR3 sequence is CASTLLVGYEQYF. The CDR3 DNA follows: TGTGCCAGCACCCTATTGGTTGGATACGAGCAGTACTTC.

This clone has ten or more counts. The CDR3 nucleotides are TGTGCCAGCAGCGTTCGGGACAGGGCTTACTATGGCTACACCTTC. It translates to CASSVRDRAYYGYTF. The chain carries TRBV9 and TRBJ1-2; the match to TRBD1 covers 9 bases. With 2 bases clipped from V and 3 bases from J, the junction kept 5 bases outside the gene matches. Germline V gene sequence: CDR1 SGDLS, CDR2 YYNGEE. CDR3 length: 15 amino acids.

This clone was observed many times. The genes are TRBV19 and TRBJ1-1, with D perhaps matching TRBD1 (6 bases). Germline CDR1 LNHDA, CDR2 SQIVND (reference sequence). Trimming left V 0 bases short and J 6 bases short, with 8 bases between. CDR3 length: 13 residues. The CDR3 reads CASSIEGGAEAFF. As DNA, the CDR3 is TGTGCCAGTAGTATAGAAGGGGGAGCTGAAGCTTTCTTT.

This clone was detected only a few times. The rearrangement joins TRBV12-3 or TRBV12-4 to TRBJ2-7; 7 nucleotides align to TRBD2. The CDR3 contains 15 residues. V was clipped by 1 base and J by 5 bases; unmatched bases: 8. CDR3: CASSLVSGWAHEQYF. The CDR3 DNA sequence: TGTGCCAGCAGTTTAGTTAGCGGGTGGGCACACGAGCAGTACTTC.

This clone has at least ten counts. The chain carries TRBV7-9 and TRBJ2-3; TRBD2 matches at 8 bases. Per the germline V gene, CDR1 is SEHNR and CDR2 is FQNEAQ (reference sequence). With 4 bases clipped from V and 3 bases from J, the junction kept 6 bases outside the gene matches. There are 15 residues in the CDR3. This CDR3 reads CASSSREANTDTQYF. CDR3 DNA sequence: TGTGCCAGCAGCTCGCGGGAGGCTAATACAGATACGCAGTATTTT.

This chain uses TRBV3-1 with TRBJ1-2, with TRBD1 identical over 7 bases. The junction had 3 bases not matched to a gene; V was cut back by 8 bases and J by 0 bases. Germline V gene lookup returns CDR1 LGHDT and CDR2 YNNKEL (reference sequence). This CDR3 is built from 13 residues. The CDR3 spells CASGTATNYGYTF. CDR3 in DNA: TGTGCCAGCGGGACAGCGACTAACTATGGCTACACCTTC.

Note on this clone: A read error may account for a junction end that differs from germline. The rearrangement joins TRBV7-3 to TRBJ1-5; D is uncertain. Germline-derived CDR1 and CDR2 are SGHTA and FQGTGA. The CDR3 contains 15 residues. The CDR3 region has the DNA TGTGCCAGCAGCTTATGGGAATATAGCAATCAGCCCAAGAATTTT. Translated, it gives CASSLWEYSNQPKNF.

This clone was found many times. V gene TRBV20-1 combines with J gene TRBJ2-5; a possible D gene is TRBD1 (7 bases). Germline V gene data show CDR1 as DFQATT and CDR2 as SNEGSKA (reference sequence). The CDR3 runs 14 residues. Trimming stripped 6 bases from V and 3 bases from J, with 17 bases between. CDR3 nucleotide sequence: TGCAGTGCCGCAGGGGGGTCCGGAAAAGAGACCCAGTACTTC. Its translation: CSAAGGSGKETQYF.

By its share, this clone is medium-sized. The chain links TRBV2 to TRBJ1-6, with TRBD1 as a possible D gene (5 bases). CDR3 length: 15 residues. Germline-derived CDR1 and CDR2 are SNHLY and FYNNEI. V was cut by 4 bases and J by 3 bases, with 10 bases left in between. This CDR3 is CASSVQGGYNSPLHF. The CDR3 nucleotides read TGTGCCAGCAGTGTGCAGGGCGGCTATAATTCACCCCTCCACTTT.